This TCR beta chain is from a study of OX40 agonist ivuxolimab in advanced cancers. CDR1 and CDR2 from the germline V gene are SGHKS and YYEKEE (reference sequence). Trimming pared 1 base from V and 8 bases from J, leaving 12 bases between. This CDR3 is 13 amino acids long. In the case of this clone: Its antigen is unidentified.

This table comes from immunoSEQ multiplex PCR, and its TCRdb copy is limited to in-frame clones, with some not included. In the table there are 20,000 to 25,000 clones, 65% to 85% of which are singletons. Study outcomes and limitations: Expanded clones belonging to CD8+ T cells outnumbered, on average, those of CD4+.

This chain connects TRBV5-5 to TRBJ1-2; D uncertain. The receptor's source is an adult with an advanced solid tumor such as melanoma, head and neck, liver or kidney cancer. The specimen comprised CD4+ or CD8+ T cells sorted from blood, sampled in a trial of the OX40 agonist ivuxolimab. Here the CDR3 reads CASSLYAGWGYTF. CDR3 coding DNA: TGTGCCAGCAGCTTGTATGCCGGGTGGGGCTACACCTTC.